These 9 T cell receptor beta chains share one sample of origin, sequenced in a study of cytomegalovirus exposure and HLA in healthy donors. The primer mix had 60 Vbeta and 13 Jbeta primers. Clones were read by immunoSEQ multiplex PCR, and TCRdb kept only the in-frame ones, dropping some. This listing includes some 110,000 clones. Sequenced sample: PBMCs. These receptors were collected from a man aged 18-30 years in good health and CMV-seronegative.

The chain joins TRBV10-2 to TRBJ1-5, with 12 bases fitting TRBD1. The germline CDR1 and CDR2 sequences are WSHSY and SAAADI. V gave up 6 bases and J gave up 5 bases; unmatched junction bases: 5. The CDR3 sequence is 15 residues long. The CDR3 reads CASSKGTGGDQPQHF. DNA for the CDR3: TGCGCCAGCAGCAAAGGGACAGGGGGCGATCAGCCCCAGCATTTT.

The rearrangement joins TRBV19 to TRBJ1-2; the D gene is possibly TRBD1 (6 bases). Trimming removed 8 bases from V and 8 bases from J, with 18 bases in between. Per the germline V gene, CDR1 is LNHDA and CDR2 is SQIVND (reference sequence). The CDR3 has 13 residues. CDR3 nucleotide sequence: TGTGCCAGTCATCCGGGGGGCGGAATCGGCTACACCTTC. It yields the protein CASHPGGGIGYTF. The complete variable domain, with remaining parts taken from reference TRBV19 and TRBJ1-2, reads DGGITQSPKYLFRKEGQNVTLSCEQNLNHDAMYWYRQDPGQGLRLIYYSQIVNDFQKGDIAEGYSVSREKKESFPLTVTSAQKNPTAFYLCASHPGGGIGYTFGSGTRLTVV.

The genes are TRBV6-1 and TRBJ2-7; D is uncertain. The germline V gene encodes CDR1 MNHNS and CDR2 SASEGT. Trimming took 4 bases from V and 4 from J, leaving 8 bases between them. This CDR3 contains 12 residues. The CDR3 bases are TGTGCCAGCAGTGGGCACCTGTACGAGCAGTACTTC. Translation: CASSGHLYEQYF.

The gene calls are TRBV27 and TRBJ1-1; D is perhaps TRBD1 (5 bases). CDR3 length: 16 amino acids. The germline V gene has CDR1 MNHEY and CDR2 SMNVEV (reference sequence). Trimming removed 3 bases from V and 2 bases from J, with 16 bases in between. The CDR3 sequence is CASSFVRGRRNTEAFF. CDR3 nucleotides: TGTGCCAGCAGTTTTGTTCGGGGGAGGAGAAACACTGAAGCTTTCTTT.

This chain joins TRBV19 and TRBJ2-1; D is perhaps TRBD2 (5 bases). V dropped 3 bases and J dropped 4 bases, with 10 bases sitting between them. CDR1 and CDR2 (germline): LNHDA, SQIVND (reference sequence). This CDR3 spans 14 amino acids. This CDR3 reads CASSIDGMYNEQFF. Here the CDR3 DNA reads TGTGCCAGTAGTATCGACGGGATGTACAATGAGCAGTTCTTC.

This rearrangement joins TRBV5-8 to TRBJ2-2; no clear D gene. V lost 1 base, J lost 8 bases, and 15 bases lay in between. Per germline, CDR1 SGHTS and CDR2 YDEGEE. CDR3 length: 15 amino acids. CDR3 sequence reads: CASSLYIQARGELFF. CDR3 bases: TGTGCCAGCAGCTTGTATATCCAGGCGAGAGGGGAGCTGTTTTTT.

The J gene is TRBJ1-2, the V gene TRBV7-8, with a possible D match to TRBD1 (5 bases). The CDR3 sequence is 13 residues long. With 6 bases removed from V and 4 bases from J, the gap between germline ends came to 12 bases. Germline V lookup: CDR1 SGHVS, CDR2 FQNEAQ. CDR3 sequence: CASSPDSLYGYTF. The CDR3 DNA follows: TGTGCCAGCAGTCCCGACAGCCTCTATGGCTACACCTTC.

The CDR3 here is CAISESSGAAYEQYF. As DNA, the CDR3 is TGTGCCATCAGTGAAAGTAGCGGGGCCGCCTACGAGCAGTACTTC. The J gene is TRBJ2-7, the V gene TRBV10-3; 8 positions match TRBD2. Germline values: CDR1 ENHRY, CDR2 SYGVKD. This CDR3 has 15 amino acids. V was pared by 3 bases and J by 2 bases, with 6 bases of the junction left unmatched.

The chain links TRBV10-3 to TRBJ1-2; D perhaps matches TRBD1 (5 bases). Trimming took 4 bases from V and 3 from J, leaving 9 bases between them. Germline V CDR1 and CDR2: ENHRY, SYGVKD. This CDR3 has 13 amino acids. For the CDR3, the DNA is TGTGCCATCAGTGCTGAGACAGACTATGGCTACACCTTC. Its translation: CAISAETDYGYTF.